This T cell receptor beta chain was obtained from a study of T cell responses to AZD1222 COVID-19 vaccine (dated by TCRdb to 2020 to 2023). The study in broad terms: AZD1222 recipients whose second dose came at about 4 weeks and those whose second dose came at about 12 weeks were combined into one group, since spike-specific TCR depth and breadth did not differ between the two schedules. TCR sequencing was performed for fewer than 250 trial participants, of whom roughly 200 were given two doses of AZD1222 and some 26 were given two doses of MenACWY control vaccine. Enrollment into the trials was organized by age into subgroups of 18-55, 56-69 and 70-plus years, and those subgroups contained roughly 150, 30 and 60 TCR-sequenced participants, respectively. The investigation overall reported the following: Conclusions about previously exposed vaccinees are limited, since just a handful of AZD1222 recipients were seropositive for SARS-CoV-2 at baseline. A significant rise in spike-specific TCR breadth and depth was observed after two AZD1222 doses relative to day 0 and relative to MenACWY recipients. Epitopes outside the regions mutated in the B.1.351 and B.1.1.7 variants were reportedly recognized by nearly half of the unique spike-specific TCRs. Most participants were white British and females outnumbered males, and the authors suggested that clonal diversity may have been underestimated. In the small 56-69-year group, the increase in depth fell short of significance, most likely because of low power. No day 14 peak-response samples were available, so repertoires were characterized only after the peak T cell response. CD4 TCRs associated with the vaccine covered the entire spike protein, and the dominant responses were in regions 160-218 and 743-854.

The CDR3 regions of human TCRbeta chains were subjected to immunosequencing. The authors' pipeline ran thus. TCRs in the repertoires were compared against a reference library of SARS-CoV-2-specific TCRs that had been generated with the MIRA antigen-specificity platform. Breadth was defined as the fraction of unique TCRs that were SARS-CoV-2-associated. Depth was defined as the fraction of total T cells that were SARS-CoV-2-associated. Using the MIRA data, every spike-specific TCR was mapped to the spike region that the TCR reacted to and assigned to either a CD4 or a CD8 class. Log10-transformed breadth and depth values were compared by one-way ANOVA with Sidak's multiple comparisons tests. Sourced from immuneACCESS, this table was stored by TCRdb with only in-frame sequences that have V and J called. A share of the clones is absent; for the studies checked, an unresolved V gene accounts for under half, and the remainder has no known explanation. V and J calls plus clone size are reproduced from that table; the DNA served to infer D and trimming. Recorded for this sample are approximately 160,000 clones; about 91% of them occurred a single time. Roughly 2% of the sample lies in the top ten.

As regards this clone: It lacks a known antigen. The junction shows a germline mismatch at one end, possibly a read error.

As encoded in the germline V gene (reference sequence), CDR1 is LNHDA while CDR2 is SQIVND. From the cysteine through the phenylalanine, the CDR3 covers 14 amino acids. Left in the record is the CDR3 DNA by itself, 42 bases read in frame from the first base. This specimen's time point label, interpreted: baseline before first vaccination. Vaccinee samples were obtained from the UK trials COV001 and COV002, which included a single-blind randomized controlled phase 2/3 trial of AZD1222 (ChAdOx1 nCoV-19) in healthy adults. Trial participant PBMC samples were collected at day 0 and day 28 after the second dose for TCRbeta chain sequencing.

This clonotype was obtained from an adult in good health. The specimen comprised peripheral blood, sampled on day 0 of AZD1222 vaccination. The chain is made from TRBV19 and TRBJ2-7; D gene: possibly TRBD2, on 6 matching bases. CDR3 loop: CASSIMAGTYERYF. DNA sequence: TGTGCCAGTAGTATTATGGCGGGGACCTACGAGCGGTACTTC.